The sequence of this T cell receptor beta chain was determined in a study of response to subunit inactivated influenza vaccine. Study results and caveats: The authors suggested that every seasonal influenza vaccination recruits few new T cells.

The sample holds one count of this clonotype. The antigen remains unidentified. MiXCR was run by TCRdb on the RT-PCR reads, yielding one entry per CDR3 protein. The repertoire holds a few hundred thousand distinct CDR3 sequences, with 21% as singletons. Trimming left V 0 bases short and J 6 bases short, with 11 bases between. This CDR3 is built from 14 residues. CDR1 is DFQATT and CDR2 is SNEGSKA in the germline V gene (reference sequence). The input for sequencing was PBMCs from blood, taken roughly 20 months after vaccination. This chain uses TRBV20-1 with TRBJ1-4; tentative D call: TRBD1 (5 bases). The sequence was collected from a man aged 45 to 75 who received an inactivated influenza vaccine. Written as DNA, the CDR3 is TGCAGTGCTAGAGACTTCCAGGGATATGAAAAACTGTTTTTT. Its translation: CSARDFQGYEKLFF.